These 26 T cell receptor beta chains were sequenced from one sample in a study of blood T cell repertoires in COVID-19. Sequenced by immunoSEQ multiplex PCR; TCRdb stores in-frame clones only, minus some. The table lists about 190,000 clones, 85% to 90% of them singletons. Sequenced material: peripheral blood. All receptors come from a woman aged 18 to 35 who had recovered from COVID-19.

This clone was found a few times. The chain joins TRBV29-1 to TRBJ1-2; TRBD1 is a possible D gene (6 bases). There are 12 residues in the CDR3. The V and J ends lost 6 bases and 5 bases respectively, with 13 bases between them. Germline values: CDR1 SQVTM, CDR2 ANQGSEA. The CDR3 coding sequence is TGCAGCGTCACAGGGTCAGGATATGGCTACACCTTC. It encodes CSVTGSGYGYTF.

The gene calls are TRBV2 and TRBJ2-1, with 10 positions matching TRBD2. V lost 4 bases to trimming and J lost 3 bases; unmatched junction nucleotides: 6. CDR1 SNHLY and CDR2 FYNNEI come from the germline V gene. This CDR3 is 16 amino acids long. The CDR3: CASSGGTSGVYNEQFF. The CDR3, as DNA: TGTGCCAGCAGTGGCGGTACTAGCGGGGTCTACAATGAGCAGTTCTTC. Full variable domain (remainder filled in from reference TRBV2 and TRBJ2-1): EPEVTQTPSHQVTQMGQEVILRCVPISNHLYFYWYRQILGQKVEFLVSFYNNEISEKSEIFDDQFSVERPDGSNFTLKIRSTKLEDSAMYFCASSGGTSGVYNEQFFGPGTRLTVL.

The genes are TRBV27 and TRBJ1-1; perhaps TRBD1 as D (5 bases). With 6 bases removed from V and 4 bases from J, the gap between germline ends came to 12 bases. There are 13 residues in the CDR3. Germline V gene sequence: CDR1 MNHEY, CDR2 SMNVEV (reference sequence). CDR3 nucleotide sequence: TGTGCCAGCAGCCGGCGGGACGGCACTGAAGCTTTCTTT. Protein sequence: CASSRRDGTEAFF.

V gene TRBV15 combines with J gene TRBJ2-3; a possible D gene is TRBD2 (6 bases). CDR1 and CDR2 (germline): LNHNV, YYDKDF (reference sequence). V lost 3 bases and J lost 0, with 10 bases in between. This CDR3 is 15 amino acids long. The CDR3 loop reads CATSSRRGSTDTQYF. Written as DNA, the CDR3 is TGTGCCACCAGCAGTCGACGGGGGAGCACAGATACGCAGTATTTT.

This chain links TRBV2 with TRBJ2-2; TRBD1 aligns across 8 bases. CDR1 is SNHLY, CDR2 FYNNEI, per germline. The CDR3 totals 13 residues. V lost 5 bases, J lost 7 bases, and 3 bases stayed unmatched. CDR3 sequence reads: CASSRQGHGELFF. The CDR3 coding sequence is TGTGCCAGCAGTAGACAGGGGCACGGGGAGCTGTTTTTT.

The table lists this clone with a few counts. The V call is TRBV24-1, the J call TRBJ1-5; D remains ambiguous. Germline V lookup: CDR1 KGHDR, CDR2 SFDVKD. The CDR3 covers 13 residues. Trimming pared 5 bases from V and 0 bases from J, leaving 4 bases between. As DNA, the CDR3 is TGTGCCACCAGTGCTAATAGCAATCAGCCCCAGCATTTT. This sequence encodes CATSANSNQPQHF.

This clone was recorded only once. The rearrangement joins TRBV30 to TRBJ2-2, with D perhaps TRBD2 (6 bases). The V and J ends lost 4 bases and 4 bases respectively, with 10 bases between them. This CDR3 spans 13 amino acids. Per the germline V gene, CDR1 is GTSNPN and CDR2 is SVGIG (reference sequence). DNA of the CDR3: TGTGCCTGGACCCTCGGGGGCACCGGGGAGCTGTTTTTT. Translated: CAWTLGGTGELFF.

For the CDR3, the DNA is TGCGCCAGCAGCCCGGGACAGGGCTTACCAACTAATGAAAAACTGTTTTTT. Its protein product is CASSPGQGLPTNEKLFF. The chain uses TRBV4-1 and TRBJ1-4; 9 bases are a match to TRBD1. Looked up from germline, CDR1 is MGHRA and CDR2 is YSYEKL. The CDR3 is made up of 17 amino acids. V shed 4 bases and J 0 bases; nucleotides not matched to a gene: 6.

This chain uses TRBV7-2 with TRBJ1-3; 7 bases map to TRBD1. With 4 bases clipped from V and 5 bases from J, the junction kept 2 bases outside the gene matches. The CDR3 length is 13 residues. The germline V gene encodes CDR1 SGHTA and CDR2 FQGNSA. The CDR3 reads CASSWTGRNTIYF. The CDR3 DNA reads as TGTGCCAGCAGCTGGACAGGACGAAACACCATATATTTT. Together with reference TRBV7-2 and TRBJ1-3, the CDR3 gives the full variable domain: GAGVSQSPSNKVTEKGKDVELRCDPISGHTALYWYRQSLGQGLEFLIYFQGNSAPDKSGLPSDRFSAERTGGSVSTLTIQRTQQEDSAVYLCASSWTGRNTIYFGEGSWLTVV.

This rearrangement joins TRBV21-1 to TRBJ2-5; the table's TRBD1 call for D was not verified on the DNA. TRBV21-1 is deemed a pseudogene. This CDR3 spans 16 amino acids. CDR3 coding DNA: TGTGCCAGCAGCGCGGGACAGGGGGCAGGCCAAGAGACCCAGTACTTC. Protein product: CASSAGQGAGQETQYF.

The gene calls are TRBV15 and TRBJ2-2; 7 nucleotides align to TRBD2. CDR1 is LNHNV, CDR2 YYDKDF, per germline (reference sequence). J lost 4 bases, V lost 6 bases, and 5 bases had no gene match. This CDR3 is 14 amino acids long. This chain's CDR3 is CATRGGRATGELFF. DNA of the CDR3: TGTGCCACCAGGGGGGGGAGGGCCACCGGGGAGCTGTTTTTT.

V gene TRBV20-1 combines with J gene TRBJ1-6; D uncertain. The V gene's germline CDR1 is DFQATT and CDR2 SNEGSKA (reference sequence). This CDR3 comprises 16 residues. V lost 3 bases and J lost 0, with 12 bases in between. The CDR3 here is CSASFLASSYNSPLHF. Here the CDR3 DNA reads TGCAGTGCTAGTTTCTTGGCAAGCTCCTATAATTCACCCCTCCACTTT.

The rearrangement uses TRBV6-1 and TRBJ2-1; TRBD2 matches at 11 bases. CDR3 length: 17 residues. V shed 3 bases, J shed 0 bases, and the junction held 4 bases outside the gene matches. Germline assignment: CDR1 MNHNS and CDR2 SASEGT. DNA of the CDR3: TGTGCCAGCAGTGAGATAGCGGGGGGGAGCTCCTACAATGAGCAGTTCTTC. As protein: CASSEIAGGSSYNEQFF.

The rearrangement joins TRBV7-9 to TRBJ2-5, with 7 bases that match TRBD1. Germline CDR1 is SEHNR and CDR2 is FQNEAQ (reference sequence). The CDR3 has 13 amino acids. The J segment lost 5 bases and the V segment lost 5 bases, leaving 5 bases of the junction unmatched. CDR3 nucleotides: TGTGCCAGCAGCCCCGACAGGGTTGAGACCCAGTACTTC. Protein product: CASSPDRVETQYF. Supplemented by reference TRBV7-9 and TRBJ2-5, the full variable domain reads DTGVSQNPRHKITKRGQNVTFRCDPISEHNRLYWYRQTLGQGPEFLTYFQNEAQLEKSRLLSDRFSAERPKGSFSTLEIQRTEQGDSAMYLCASSPDRVETQYFGPGTRLLVL.

The V and J genes are TRBV11-2 and TRBJ2-5; the D is unclear. Germline assignment: CDR1 SGHAT and CDR2 FQNNGV. The CDR3 is made up of 12 amino acids. Trimming removed 5 bases from V and 5 bases from J, with 9 bases in between. CDR3 sequence: CASSPSGETQYF. The CDR3 DNA is TGTGCCAGCAGCCCCTCCGGGGAGACCCAGTACTTC.

The CDR3 DNA is TGTGCCAGCAGCCTTAGCGGGGGGGCCCGAGGAAGCACAGATACGCAGTATTTT. This codes for CASSLSGGARGSTDTQYF. The rearrangement joins TRBV7-2 to TRBJ2-3, with 11 bases matching TRBD2. The germline V gene has CDR1 SGHTA and CDR2 FQGNSA. V lost 5 bases, J lost 0 bases, and 10 bases stayed unmatched. This CDR3 spans 18 amino acids.

The chain employs TRBV7-2 and TRBJ2-2; perhaps TRBD2 as D (5 bases). This CDR3 is built from 16 residues. The germline V gene has CDR1 SGHTA and CDR2 FQGNSA. The V end lost 5 bases, the J end lost 5 bases, and 18 bases lay between the germline ends. The CDR3 DNA sequence: TGTGCCAGCAGCCCGAGTAGTGGGAGTGGAACCGGGGAGCTGTTTTTT. This sequence encodes CASSPSSGSGTGELFF.

The chain has TRBV4-3 and TRBJ2-1, with TRBD1 as a possible D gene (5 bases). The V gene lost 1 base and the J gene lost 12 bases, with 13 bases spanning the gap. This CDR3 contains 13 residues. Germline V gene lookup returns CDR1 LGHNA and CDR2 YSLEER. The CDR3 sequence is CASSQAALQVQFF. The CDR3 region has the DNA TGCGCCAGCAGCCAAGCAGCCCTACAGGTGCAGTTCTTC.

The chain recombines TRBV3-1 (or the pseudogene TRBV3-2) with TRBJ2-3; 12 bases map to TRBD2. The junction had 6 bases not matched to a gene; V was cut back by 4 bases and J by 1 base. Per the germline V gene, CDR1 is LGHDT and CDR2 is YNNKEL (reference sequence). CDR3 length equals 17 residues. CDR3: CASSRLAGGPGTDTQYF. The CDR3 region has the DNA TGTGCCAGCAGCCGTCTAGCGGGAGGGCCGGGCACAGATACGCAGTATTTT.

V usage is TRBV7-9 and J usage is TRBJ2-1; TRBD2 agrees at 7 bases. V lost 5 bases, J lost 3 bases, and 7 bases stayed unmatched. The CDR3 contains 15 residues. Germline CDR1 reads SEHNR; CDR2 reads FQNEAQ (reference sequence). The CDR3 bases are TGTGCCAGCAGCGCCTCTAGCGGCCACTACAATGAGCAGTTCTTC. Translated: CASSASSGHYNEQFF.

The genes are TRBV7-2 and TRBJ2-7; D unclear. This CDR3 is built from 14 residues. The germline gives CDR1 SGHTA, CDR2 FQGNSA. Trimming stripped 1 base from V and 3 bases from J, with 10 bases between. DNA for the CDR3: TGTGCCAGCAGCTTAGAGCGCGGCTACTACGAGCAGTACTTC. It codes for CASSLERGYYEQYF. Based on the CDR3 plus reference TRBV7-2 and TRBJ2-7, the full variable domain is GAGVSQSPSNKVTEKGKDVELRCDPISGHTALYWYRQSLGQGLEFLIYFQGNSAPDKSGLPSDRFSAERTGGSVSTLTIQRTQQEDSAVYLCASSLERGYYEQYFGPGTRLTVT.

This chain links TRBV27 with TRBJ1-2; TRBD1 matches 8 bases. Germline CDR1 and CDR2: MNHEY and SMNVEV (reference sequence). This CDR3 is built from 14 residues. The V segment lost 0 bases and the J segment 4 bases; nucleotides outside the gene matches: 1. The CDR3 is CASSLSDRGYGYTF. The DNA of the CDR3 is TGTGCCAGCAGTTTATCAGACAGGGGCTATGGCTACACCTTC.

In this sample, this clone turned up a few times. CDR3 nucleotide sequence: TGTGCCAGCAATACAGCACGGGGAAACCAAGAGACCCAGTACTTC. Translating gives CASNTARGNQETQYF. The J gene is TRBJ2-5, the V gene TRBV7-2; D is possibly TRBD2 (5 bases). Germline V gene sequence: CDR1 SGHTA, CDR2 FQGNSA. Between the trimmed V and J ends, which lost 7 bases and 0 bases, there was a span of 15 bases. CDR3 length: 15 residues.

The table lists this clone with a count of one. The chain recombines TRBV2 with TRBJ2-7; D is ambiguous. In germline, CDR1 is SNHLY, CDR2 FYNNEI. CDR3 length: 12 amino acids. With 4 bases removed from V and 7 bases from J, the gap between germline ends came to 11 bases. Written as DNA, the CDR3 is TGTGCCAGCAGTGTAGCAAAACATGAGCAGTACTTC. This encodes CASSVAKHEQYF.

This chain connects TRBV9 to TRBJ2-5; 8 bases agree with TRBD2. CDR3 length equals 13 residues. J gave up 5 bases and V 2 bases, and 2 bases lay outside the gene matches. CDR1 and CDR2 (germline): SGDLS, YYNGEE. CDR3: CASSVSGGETQYF. CDR3 DNA: TGTGCCAGCAGCGTGAGCGGGGGCGAGACCCAGTACTTC.

V and J are TRBV19 and TRBJ2-3; D unresolved. Trimming pared 3 bases from V and 6 bases from J, leaving 7 bases between. Per the germline V gene, CDR1 is LNHDA and CDR2 is SQIVND (reference sequence). This CDR3 region has 12 residues. This CDR3 reads CASSIPTDTQYF. The CDR3, as DNA: TGTGCCAGTAGTATCCCTACCGATACGCAGTATTTT.